This T cell receptor (beta chain) came from a study of PD-1 blockade in mismatch repair-deficient tumors. Study findings and constraints: After pembrolizumab, tumor-resident clones rose rapidly, then generally contracted before radiologic responses.

Libraries were prepared by immunoSEQ multiplex PCR; TCRdb keeps only in-frame clonotypes and omits some of them. Of about 130,000 clones listed, about nine tenths were seen once; the top ten hold roughly 12%. This clone has only a few counts. Antigen: not known. PCR or immunohistochemistry showed mismatch repair deficiency in every enrolled patient. TCRs were sequenced from a few patients responding to pembrolizumab. The CDR3 totals 15 residues. The germline V gene encodes CDR1 LGHNA and CDR2 YNFKEQ. V trimming: 1 base; J trimming: 0 bases; junction bases outside the gene matches: 2. The source was peripheral blood, collected 70 to 72 weeks after starting pembrolizumab. The sequence was collected from an adult with mismatch repair-deficient cancer. This rearrangement joins TRBV4-2 to TRBJ2-7, with 8 bases aligning to TRBD1. CDR3 loop: CASSQGTGSSYEQYF. The CDR3 nucleotides are TGTGCCAGCAGCCAAGGGACAGGGAGCTCCTACGAGCAGTACTTC.